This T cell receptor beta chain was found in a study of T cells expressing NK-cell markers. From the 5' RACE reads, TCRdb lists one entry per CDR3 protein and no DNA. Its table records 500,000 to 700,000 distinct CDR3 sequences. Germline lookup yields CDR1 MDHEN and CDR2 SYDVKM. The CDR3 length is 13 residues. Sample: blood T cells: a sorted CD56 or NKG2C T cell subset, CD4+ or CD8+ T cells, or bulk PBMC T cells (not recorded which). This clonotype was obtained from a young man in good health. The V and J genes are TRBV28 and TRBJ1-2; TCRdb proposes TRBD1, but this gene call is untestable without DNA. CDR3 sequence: CASSPGQEDGYTF.